A selection of T cell receptor beta chains follows, all from one sample in a study of PD-L1 blockade in urothelial cancer. Sequencing used immunoSEQ multiplex PCR; TCRdb keeps in-frame clones, though not all of them. The sample lists roughly 76,000 clones, approximately 89% seen once, with roughly 0.87% in the top ten. Sequencing was performed on PBMCs, taken around atezolizumab (anti-PD-L1) treatment. The receptors here all came from a woman aged 80 or older with urothelial cancer. CDR3s include the opening cysteine and the closing phenylalanine or tryptophan. D genes are given only for firm matches. Clone size is not always given. Where it is, it says once, few, many or a class for expanded clones.

>TRBJ1-2|TRBD1|TRBV5-4|-
CASSLGLMGSTGAYYGYTF
TGTGCCAGCAGCTTGGGGCTCATGGGGTCCACAGGGGCTTACTATGGCTACACCTTC
>TRBJ2-1|TRBD2|TRBV30|-
CAWTSGLYNEQFF
TGTGCCTGGACTAGCGGGCTTTACAATGAGCAGTTCTTC
>TRBJ2-1|TRBD2|TRBV5-1|-
CASSRLAGGPGEQFF
TGCGCCAGCAGCCGACTAGCGGGAGGGCCGGGTGAGCAGTTCTTC
>TRBJ2-1|-|TRBV27|-
CASSLWGRENEQFF
TGTGCCAGCAGTTTATGGGGCAGGGAAAATGAGCAGTTCTTC
>TRBJ1-1|-|TRBV7-9|-
CASSPTPGGGVGMNTEAFF
TGTGCCAGCAGCCCAACTCCGGGCGGGGGTGTGGGTATGAACACTGAAGCTTTCTTT
>TRBJ2-5|-|TRBV7-9|once
CASSPQRETQYF
TGTGCCAGCAGCCCCCAGAGGGAGACCCAGTACTTC
>TRBJ2-5|-|TRBV11-2|-
CASSLATGSERETQYF
TGTGCCAGCAGCTTAGCGACAGGATCCGAGAGGGAGACCCAGTACTTC
>TRBJ2-7|-|TRBV2|-
CASSESSRTYEQYF
TGTGCCAGCAGTGAATCCTCGAGAACCTACGAGCAGTACTTC
>TRBJ2-5|TRBD2|TRBV9|-
CASSVEAGGRYETQYF
TGTGCCAGCAGCGTAGAAGCGGGAGGAAGGTATGAGACCCAGTACTTC
>TRBJ1-5|-|TRBV19|-
CASSILYSNQPQHF
TGTGCCAGTAGTATACTGTATAGCAATCAGCCCCAGCATTTT
>TRBJ2-2|-|TRBV7-9|-
CASSSAPGGASDTGELFF
TGTGCCAGCAGCTCGGCCCCTGGGGGGGCTTCAGACACCGGGGAGCTGTTTTTT
>TRBJ1-1|-|TRBV7-2|-
CASTSGVVTEAFF
TGTGCCAGCACCTCAGGGGTTGTCACTGAAGCTTTCTTT
>TRBJ2-3|-|TRBV7-9|-
CAFLSGSTDTQYF
TGTGCCTTTTTAAGCGGAAGCACAGATACGCAGTATTTT
>TRBJ1-2|TRBD1|TRBV2|-
CASSPGQNYGYTF
TGTGCCAGCAGTCCGGGACAGAACTATGGCTACACCTTC
>TRBJ1-1|-|TRBV28|-
CASSLSQGNTEAFF
TGTGCCAGCAGTTTATCCCAGGGGAACACTGAAGCTTTCTTT
>TRBJ2-5|-|TRBV5-1|-
CASSLGQLQETQYF
TGCGCCAGCAGCTTGGGCCAGTTGCAAGAGACCCAGTACTTC
>TRBJ2-3|TRBD1|TRBV10-1|-
CASVGQGTDTQYF
TGCGCCAGCGTCGGACAGGGCACAGATACGCAGTATTTT
>TRBJ2-5|TRBD2|TRBV7-2|-
CASSLGGAGYQETQYF
TGTGCCAGCAGCTTAGGGGGAGCGGGGTACCAAGAGACCCAGTACTTC
>TRBJ1-2|TRBD1|TRBV15|-
CATSRDLGQGAVNYGYTF
TGTGCCACCAGCAGAGATCTAGGGCAGGGGGCTGTTAACTATGGCTACACCTTC
>TRBJ1-1|-|TRBV7-9|-
CASSFPDSSFSEAFF
TGTGCCAGCAGCTTTCCGGACAGTAGCTTCTCTGAAGCTTTCTTT
>TRBJ2-1|-|TRBV9|-
CASSVVIGNEQFF
TGTGCCAGCAGCGTAGTTATCGGTAATGAGCAGTTCTTC
>TRBJ2-7|TRBD1|TRBV28|-
CASRSQGAGYEQYF
TGTGCCAGCAGGTCACAGGGGGCGGGATACGAGCAGTACTTC
>TRBJ2-7|-|TRBV28|-
CASSETAQYSYEQYF
TGTGCCAGCAGTGAGACAGCCCAATACTCCTACGAGCAGTACTTC
>TRBJ2-7|-|TRBV7-2|-
CASSARAGAEEQYF
TGTGCCAGCAGCGCCCGGGCGGGGGCGGAAGAGCAGTACTTC
>TRBJ2-1|TRBD1|TRBV5-4|-
CASSPDRVNYNEQFF
TGTGCCAGCAGCCCAGACAGGGTCAATTACAATGAGCAGTTCTTC
>TRBJ2-7|TRBD2|TRBV27|-
CASSLLGSGNYEQYF
TGTGCCAGCAGTTTATTGGGCAGCGGGAACTACGAGCAGTACTTC
>TRBJ1-1|TRBD1|TRBV18|once
CASSPGQATEAFF
TGTGCCAGCTCACCCGGACAGGCCACTGAAGCTTTCTTT
>TRBJ2-1|-|TRBV5-1|-
CASSFRTTKNEQFF
TGCGCCAGCAGCTTCCGGACTACGAAGAATGAGCAGTTCTTC
>TRBJ2-7|-|TRBV10-2|-
CASSDSSSYEQYF
TGCGCCAGCAGTGATAGCAGCTCCTACGAGCAGTACTTC
>TRBJ2-7|-|TRBV28|-
CASNRGGTLSYEQYF
TGTGCCAGTAACAGGGGGGGGACCCTCTCCTACGAGCAGTACTTC
>TRBJ1-1|-|TRBV6-5|-
CASETGTEAFF
TGTGCCAGCGAAACGGGCACTGAAGCTTTCTTT
>TRBJ1-2|-|TRBV6-4|once
CASSPSQGSDGYTF
TGTGCCAGCAGTCCCTCTCAGGGTTCCGATGGCTACACCTTC
>TRBJ2-2|-|TRBV30|-
CAWSVLQDVGELFF
TGTGCCTGGAGTGTACTGCAGGATGTCGGGGAGCTGTTTTTT
>TRBJ2-7|TRBD1|TRBV29-1|once
CRATGQNPYEQYF
TGCAGGGCGACGGGACAGAATCCCTACGAGCAGTACTTC
>TRBJ2-1|TRBD2|TRBV5-4|-
CASSRKLGLAGTNEQFF
TGTGCCAGCAGCCGTAAATTGGGACTAGCGGGAACCAATGAGCAGTTCTTC
>TRBJ2-7|TRBD2|TRBV6-1|-
CASSRTSGSPYEQYF
TGTGCCAGCAGTCGGACTAGCGGGAGCCCCTACGAGCAGTACTTC
>TRBJ1-3|-|TRBV28|-
CASSFTRDSRFGNTIYF
TGTGCCAGCAGTTTCACTAGGGACTCTAGGTTTGGAAACACCATATATTTT
>TRBJ2-1|-|TRBV15|-
CATSRDLGDNEQFF
TGTGCCACCAGCAGAGATCTAGGGGACAATGAGCAGTTCTTC
>TRBJ1-4|-|TRBV28|-
CASSSEGGTNEKLFF
TGTGCCAGCAGTTCAGAGGGGGGGACTAATGAAAAACTGTTTTTT
>TRBJ1-3|TRBD1|TRBV5-1|once
CASSFQATGLENTIYF
TGCGCCAGCAGCTTCCAGGCGACAGGGTTGGAAAACACCATATATTTT
>TRBJ2-1|TRBD2|TRBV5-1|-
CASSPRRREADEQFF
TGCGCCAGCAGCCCCCGGCGGCGGGAGGCGGATGAGCAGTTCTTC
>TRBJ2-7|TRBD2|TRBV7-2|-
CASSFRGLAGRTSYEQYF
TGTGCCAGCAGCTTTCGCGGACTAGCGGGACGAACTTCCTACGAGCAGTACTTC